This T cell receptor beta chain was identified in a study of shared clonotypes between healthy human individuals (dated by TCRdb to 2020 to 2021). Describing the broader study: The cohort included three men and a couple of women between 18 and 49 years of age. Per donor, three plates each were used for CD4 naive and CD4 memory, two for CD8 naive, and one for CD8 memory. The study deeply sequenced blood TCR repertoires of about 5 healthy adults to estimate repertoire size and the extent of clonotype sharing between individuals. To increase sequencing depth and limit assay-specific biases, different laboratories used diverse techniques to prepare libraries and sequence TCR repertoires. Per donor, leukapheresis produced somewhere between about 0.85 and 10 billion PBMCs. Overall study results and their limits: Approximately 4.8% of naive CD4, 3.5% of naive CD8, approximately 2.2% of memory CD4, and around 0.42% of memory CD8 clonotypes were shared across several donors. Pairwise subsampling indicated that sequencing depth was expected to affect the degree of clonotype sharing among donors. Incomplete sequencing was indicated by rarefaction of sorted-subset datasets, despite the large sequencing depth. Naive subsets generally had larger estimated clonotype richness than memory subsets. Clonotypes shared by all four sorted-subset donors showed higher generation probabilities than non-shared clonotypes. The genetic and exposure-history diversity represented was limited by the small number of donors. Only blood was sampled, and tissue TCR repertoires likely differ from those in blood.

Healthy HIV-negative adults with no recently reported acute infections or vaccinations were included as donors. All donors were Caucasian adults living in Nashville, Tennessee, USA. CD4+ T cells were enriched by magnetic negative selection, after which naive cells were positively selected on CD45RA and the negative fraction was taken as the memory subset. Blood was obtained by leukapheresis, after which PBMCs were separated by Ficoll-Histopaque density gradient centrifugation and cryopreserved in liquid nitrogen vapor phase. Purity and quantity of every magnetically sorted T cell population were checked by analytical flow cytometry. Genomic DNA was isolated from each sorted fraction and quantified by UV absorbance on a Nanodrop 2000c. From a lookup of the germline V gene, CDR1 and CDR2 are SGHVS and FNYEAQ. Clipping removes 4 bases from V and 7 bases from J, with 5 as the unmatched junction base count. From cysteine to phenylalanine, the CDR3 is 14 amino acids long. Kept here is only the CDR3 DNA, which spans 42 bases and is read in frame from base 1.

Notes on this clone: There is no known antigen for this receptor. Per-nucleotide qualities are absent, and no much larger clonotype sits a single base away.

Using the deep immunoSEQ assay, TCR CDR3 regions were amplified from genomic DNA by multiplex PCR. Extracted genomic DNA from each cell subset was distributed evenly across all wells of several immunoSEQ 96-well plates, and each plate was treated as a replicate. Each replicate PCR for sorted subsets received approximately 200 ng genomic DNA, equal to roughly 33,000 T cell genomes. Purified libraries were quantified with a Qubit 3.0 fluorometer, sized on a Bioanalyzer 2100, and re-quantified with the KAPA Library Quantification kit. Every immunoSEQ 96-well plate was sequenced on a separate single-read 150-cycle Illumina NextSeq 550 flow cell. Regarding the original processing steps: Because the immunoSEQ output held only junctional sequences and lacked quality scores, the filtering could not match the filtering applied to full-length reads. Sequences were annotated with PyIR, a Python wrapper for IgBLAST v1.9, and V/J genes and CDR3 were assigned using IMGT germline references. Reads were filtered out if the reads had weak V/J assignments (E-value above 1e-6), no CDR3, stop codons, out-of-frame junctions, or ambiguous translated residues. V3J clonotypes were defined as sequences sharing the same inferred V gene, J gene, and CDR3 amino acid sequence. Percentage overlap between repertoires was computed as shared unique clonotypes divided by the size of the smaller repertoire. Repertoire richness was assessed with RTK rarefaction, the Chao1 estimator, and Recon v2.1 estimates of unobserved clonotypes. For all TCRbeta clonotypes obtained by the gDNA method from four donors, generation probabilities were computed with OLGA. Held by TCRdb, this immuneACCESS table contains in-frame sequences only and omits some clones. Under half of the omission traces to an unresolved V gene where checked; the cause of the rest is unknown. V and J calls and clone size follow that table, whereas D and trimming were derived from the DNA. This sample comprises approximately 940,000 clones, 76% of them detected only once. Jointly, the top ten make up about 1.5% of the sample.

Here the chain combines TRBV7-6 and TRBJ1-5, with TRBD1 matching 9 junction bases. Sequenced: memory CD4+ T cells sorted from blood. In light of the paper, this sample's cell subset or site label describes: CD45RA-negative fraction. This receptor was taken from a man younger than 35 in good health. CDR3 sequence: CASSSETGGQPQHF. The DNA sequence is given as TGTGCCAGCAGCTCCGAGACAGGGGGGCAGCCCCAGCATTTT.